A selection of T cell receptor beta chains follows, all from one sample in a study of CD8 T cell repertoires and HIV-1 epitope variants. The protocol was immunoSEQ multiplex PCR, while the TCRdb copy is restricted to in-frame clones and leaves out a portion. The sample consists of thousands of clones, approximately 60% of them appearing once. Antigens for these TCRs are unknown. Sequencing was performed on cultured CD8+ T cells derived from PBMCs. The receptors shown here come from a male donor with HIV. Both conserved end residues are part of each CDR3. A D gene is named only where the DNA matches it firmly. Some rows mark clone size as missing; the rest say once, few, many or name a class of expanded clone.

CDR3aa	CDR3nt	len	v_gene	j_gene	abundance	d_gene
CASSGLRRNEQFF	TGTGCCAGCTCAGGTCTGAGGAGGAATGAGCAGTTCTTC	13	TRBV9	TRBJ2-1	.	.
CASSSYYGEETQYF	TGTGCCAGCAGCTCGTACTACGGGGAGGAGACCCAGTACTTC	14	TRBV11-2	TRBJ2-5	.	.
CASSIGVAEKLFF	TGTGCCAGTAGTATAGGGGTTGCGGAAAAACTGTTTTTT	13	TRBV19	TRBJ1-4	.	.
CASSLHLNQPQHF	TGCGCCAGCAGCCTCCATCTAAATCAGCCCCAGCATTTT	13	TRBV4-1	TRBJ1-5	.	.
CASSPQYKDEQFF	TGTGCCAGCAGCCCCCAGTACAAGGATGAGCAGTTCTTC	13	TRBV7-9	TRBJ2-1	.	.
CASSLEGDPSYEQYF	TGTGCCAGCAGCTTAGAGGGGGACCCTTCCTACGAGCAGTACTTC	15	TRBV7-2	TRBJ2-7	.	.
CASSQTGGINQPQHF	TGCGCCAGCAGCCAAACAGGGGGTATCAATCAGCCCCAGCATTTT	15	TRBV5-1	TRBJ1-5	few	TRBD1
CSVGGTSGQLGDTQYF	TGCAGCGTTGGCGGGACTAGCGGCCAGCTAGGAGATACGCAGTATTTT	16	TRBV29-1	TRBJ2-3	.	TRBD2
CASSNSGRKSSYNEQFF	TGTGCCAGCAGCAACTCGGGACGAAAGAGCTCCTACAATGAGCAGTTCTTC	17	TRBV21-1	TRBJ2-1	.	.
CASSLATSSTDTQYF	TGCGCCAGCAGCTTGGCCACCTCGAGCACAGATACGCAGTATTTT	15	TRBV5-1	TRBJ2-3	.	.
CASSITLAAYEQYF	TGTGCCAGTAGTATAACCCTAGCTGCCTACGAGCAGTACTTC	14	TRBV19	TRBJ2-7	.	.
CASSLEGGSYGYTF	TGCGCCAGCAGCTTGGAAGGGGGCTCGTATGGCTACACCTTC	14	TRBV5-1	TRBJ1-2	.	TRBD1
CASTQDREGYTF	TGCGCCAGCACCCAGGACAGGGAGGGCTACACCTTC	12	TRBV5-1	TRBJ1-2	few	TRBD1
CASSVEETQYF	TGTGCCAGCAGCGTAGAAGAGACCCAGTACTTC	11	TRBV9	TRBJ2-5	.	.
CASSGGQIYGYTF	TGTGCCAGCAGTGGGGGACAGATCTATGGCTACACCTTC	13	TRBV2	TRBJ1-2	.	TRBD1
CATSRDLGGLNNEQFF	TGTGCCACCAGCAGAGATCTGGGGGGCCTGAACAATGAGCAGTTCTTC	16	TRBV15	TRBJ2-1	.	.
CASSLAQQPPIYGYTF	TGTGCCAGCAGCTTGGCCCAGCAACCTCCTATCTATGGCTACACCTTC	16	TRBV5-8	TRBJ1-2	.	.
CASSYAPGETQPQHF	TGTGCCAGCAGTTACGCGCCAGGGGAAACGCAGCCCCAGCATTTT	15	TRBV6-5	TRBJ1-5	.	.
CASSQAAGAGQETQYF	TGTGCCAGCAGCCAAGCAGCGGGGGCGGGCCAAGAGACCCAGTACTTC	16	TRBV4-2	TRBJ2-5	.	TRBD2
CSVDRRADYNEQFF	TGCAGCGTTGATCGGCGGGCCGACTACAATGAGCAGTTCTTC	14	TRBV29-1	TRBJ2-1	.	.
CASFRGGSAQYF	TGTGCCAGCTTTAGGGGAGGGTCGGCCCAGTACTTC	12	TRBV6-1	TRBJ2-5	.	TRBD2
CASSFPSYEQYF	TGTGCCAGCAGTTTTCCAAGTTACGAGCAGTACTTC	12	TRBV28	TRBJ2-7	few	.
CASSPAGTSTDTQYF	TGCGCCAGCAGCCCCGCCGGGACTAGCACAGATACGCAGTATTTT	15	TRBV4-1	TRBJ2-3	.	.
CASGRESEETQYF	TGTGCCAGCGGCAGGGAATCGGAAGAGACCCAGTACTTC	13	TRBV6-5	TRBJ2-5	.	.
CASSQTAGETQYF	TGTGCCAGCAGCCAAACCGCCGGGGAGACCCAGTACTTC	13	TRBV4-2	TRBJ2-5	.	.
CASSFEEKLFF	TGTGCCAGCAGTTTTGAAGAAAAACTGTTTTTT	11	TRBV28	TRBJ1-4	few	.
CASSVLGGEGPDTQYF	TGTGCCAGCAGCGTACTCGGCGGGGAGGGGCCAGATACGCAGTATTTT	16	TRBV9	TRBJ2-3	.	TRBD2
CASSVDRGDYEQYF	TGTGCCAGCAGTGTAGACAGGGGCGACTACGAGCAGTACTTC	14	TRBV6-1	TRBJ2-7	.	TRBD1